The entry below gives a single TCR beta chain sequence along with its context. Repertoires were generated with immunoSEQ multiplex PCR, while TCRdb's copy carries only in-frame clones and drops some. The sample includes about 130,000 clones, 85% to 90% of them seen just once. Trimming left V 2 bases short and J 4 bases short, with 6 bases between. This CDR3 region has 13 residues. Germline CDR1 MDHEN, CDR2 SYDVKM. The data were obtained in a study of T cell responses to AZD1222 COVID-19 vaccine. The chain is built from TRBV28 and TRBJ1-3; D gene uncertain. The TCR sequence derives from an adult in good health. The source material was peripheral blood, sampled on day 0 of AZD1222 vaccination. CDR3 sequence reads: CASSLGMGNTIYF. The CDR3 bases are TGTGCCAGCAGTTTAGGCATGGGAAACACCATATATTTT.